This T cell receptor (beta chain) was found in a study of T cell repertoires in cytomegalovirus infection. Overall study context: Alongside well-studied HLA-B-restricted CMV epitopes, recently identified HLA-C-restricted CMV epitopes were also used. Both CMV infection and a matching HLA type were indicated by public TCR beta signatures. The study's findings and limits: Totalled public TCR beta family frequency picked out people who carried CMV plus the relevant HLA. Dominating the ex vivo response were HLA-C-restricted CMV-specific TCR beta clonotypes.

Concerning this clonotype: Its antigen is not identified.

Trimming took 5 bases from V and 7 from J, leaving 18 bases between them. This CDR3 is built from 15 residues. Germline V CDR1 and CDR2: SEHNR, FQNEAQ (reference sequence). Each CDR3 protein is one row after TCRdb ran MiXCR on the reads. The sample lists 570,000 or so distinct CDR3 sequences; 40% were seen once. The receptor was isolated from a human donor in good health (CMV status not recorded). Some clones in this sample may be carry-over from other donors' samples. The specimen comprised cultured PBMCs, sampled from culture after CMV antigen stimulation. The chain links TRBV7-9 to TRBJ2-1; D may be TRBD1 (6 bases). CDR3: CASSLRTEGVNEQFF. CDR3 DNA sequence: TGTGCCAGCAGCCTAAGGACAGAGGGTGTGAATGAGCAGTTCTTC.